A selection of T cell receptor beta chains follows, all from one sample in a study of vaccination effects on CD4 cells after COVID-19. These TCRs are of unknown antigen specificity. The repertoire was sequenced with immunoSEQ multiplex PCR; TCRdb's copy has only in-frame clones and lacks some. The repertoire includes about 74,000 clones, roughly three quarters of them detected once, and about 2.1% sits in the top ten. The material was CD4+ T cells from PBMCs cultured without peptide, obtained before COVID-19 vaccination. Receptors originate from a human donor who received a COVID-19 vaccine. Both conserved end residues are part of each CDR3. The order of the fields is D gene, J gene, clone size, V gene, CDR3 protein, CDR3 DNA. The D gene is left open where the match is weak. Not every row has a clone size; where given, it reads once, few, many or a size class.

d_call: NA
j_call: TRBJ1-6
clone_size: NA
v_call: TRBV9
cdr3_aa: CASSGTNNSPLHF
cdr3_nt: TGTGCCTCCTCAGGGACAAATAATTCACCCCTCCACTTT

d_call: TRBD1
j_call: TRBJ1-2
clone_size: NA
v_call: TRBV24-1
cdr3_aa: CATSDPSGTGYGYTF
cdr3_nt: TGTGCCACCAGTGACCCCTCCGGGACAGGCTATGGCTACACCTTC

d_call: NA
j_call: TRBJ1-2
clone_size: NA
v_call: TRBV4-3
cdr3_aa: CASSQDRLVYGYTF
cdr3_nt: TGCGCCAGCAGCCAAGACCGGTTGGTGTATGGCTACACCTTC

d_call: NA
j_call: TRBJ2-1
clone_size: NA
v_call: TRBV5-5
cdr3_aa: CASSLGGESYNEQFF
cdr3_nt: TGTGCCAGCAGCTTGGGGGGGGAAAGCTACAATGAGCAGTTCTTC

d_call: TRBD2
j_call: TRBJ2-2
clone_size: NA
v_call: TRBV19
cdr3_aa: CASSRDYYTGELFF
cdr3_nt: TGTGCCAGTAGTCGGGACTATTACACCGGGGAGCTGTTTTTT

d_call: TRBD2
j_call: TRBJ2-2
clone_size: NA
v_call: TRBV4-1
cdr3_aa: CASSQTTSLAGHGELFF
cdr3_nt: TGCGCCAGCAGCCAAACGACTAGCCTAGCGGGACACGGGGAGCTGTTTTTT

d_call: NA
j_call: TRBJ1-1
clone_size: few
v_call: TRBV12-3/TRBV12-4
cdr3_aa: CASSSHREAFF
cdr3_nt: TGTGCCAGCAGTTCCCACAGGGAAGCTTTCTTT

d_call: TRBD1
j_call: TRBJ2-2
clone_size: once
v_call: TRBV3-1/TRBV3-2
cdr3_aa: CASSLRDRGTGELFF
cdr3_nt: TGTGCCAGCAGCCTCCGGGACAGGGGGACCGGGGAGCTGTTTTTT

d_call: TRBD2
j_call: TRBJ2-3
clone_size: NA
v_call: TRBV5-4
cdr3_aa: CASSPRGLASDTQYF
cdr3_nt: TGTGCCAGCAGCCCCCGAGGACTAGCCTCAGATACGCAGTATTTT

d_call: TRBD2
j_call: TRBJ2-3
clone_size: NA
v_call: TRBV20-1
cdr3_aa: CSASDAGGPTDTQYF
cdr3_nt: TGCAGTGCTAGTGACGCGGGGGGGCCAACAGATACGCAGTATTTT

d_call: NA
j_call: TRBJ2-3
clone_size: NA
v_call: TRBV4-3
cdr3_aa: CASSQSSSRGQYF
cdr3_nt: TGCGCCAGCAGCCAATCGTCTAGCCGGGGGCAGTATTTT

d_call: TRBD1
j_call: TRBJ2-2
clone_size: once
v_call: TRBV5-1
cdr3_aa: CASSHPDDRAAGELFF
cdr3_nt: TGCGCCAGCAGCCACCCCGACGACAGGGCGGCCGGGGAGCTGTTTTTT

d_call: NA
j_call: TRBJ1-4
clone_size: NA
v_call: TRBV5-1
cdr3_aa: CASSPRGDGEKLFF
cdr3_nt: TGCGCCAGCAGCCCGAGGGGGGACGGGGAAAAACTGTTTTTT

d_call: TRBD1
j_call: TRBJ1-5
clone_size: NA
v_call: TRBV7-8
cdr3_aa: CASSPGIQGNNQPQHF
cdr3_nt: TGTGCCAGCAGCCCGGGGATACAGGGGAACAATCAGCCCCAGCATTTT

d_call: NA
j_call: TRBJ1-2
clone_size: NA
v_call: TRBV29-1
cdr3_aa: CSASWGLGYGYTF
cdr3_nt: TGCAGCGCCTCCTGGGGGCTCGGCTATGGCTACACCTTC

d_call: NA
j_call: TRBJ2-5
clone_size: NA
v_call: TRBV28
cdr3_aa: CASSLLPPDREETQYF
cdr3_nt: TGTGCCAGCAGTTTATTGCCTCCGGACAGAGAAGAGACCCAGTACTTC

d_call: NA
j_call: TRBJ1-4
clone_size: NA
v_call: TRBV6-5
cdr3_aa: CASRPTGGNEKLFF
cdr3_nt: TGTGCCAGCAGACCGACGGGGGGAAATGAAAAACTGTTTTTT

d_call: TRBD2
j_call: TRBJ2-3
clone_size: NA
v_call: TRBV6-2/TRBV6-3
cdr3_aa: CASSLGTSGDFTDTQYF
cdr3_nt: TGTGCCAGCAGCCTCGGGACTAGCGGGGATTTCACAGATACGCAGTATTTT

d_call: TRBD2
j_call: TRBJ2-5
clone_size: few
v_call: TRBV10-2
cdr3_aa: CASQGTSGETQYF
cdr3_nt: TGCGCCAGCCAGGGGACTAGCGGAGAGACCCAGTACTTC

d_call: TRBD1
j_call: TRBJ1-2
clone_size: NA
v_call: TRBV24-1
cdr3_aa: CATSDTGQGQWYGYTF
cdr3_nt: TGTGCCACCAGTGACACCGGACAGGGTCAATGGTATGGCTACACCTTC

d_call: NA
j_call: TRBJ2-3
clone_size: NA
v_call: TRBV4-3
cdr3_aa: CASSQEFASADTQYF
cdr3_nt: TGCGCCAGCAGCCAAGAATTTGCGTCGGCAGATACGCAGTATTTT

d_call: NA
j_call: TRBJ2-3
clone_size: NA
v_call: TRBV15
cdr3_aa: CATSTKRGTDTQYF
cdr3_nt: TGTGCCACCAGCACCAAGCGGGGCACAGATACGCAGTATTTT

d_call: NA
j_call: TRBJ1-1
clone_size: few
v_call: TRBV6-6
cdr3_aa: CASRQGGITEAFF
cdr3_nt: TGTGCCAGCAGGCAGGGTGGAATCACTGAAGCTTTCTTT

d_call: NA
j_call: TRBJ1-1
clone_size: NA
v_call: TRBV7-9
cdr3_aa: CASSTRSTEAFF
cdr3_nt: TGTGCCAGCAGTACCCGGAGCACTGAAGCTTTCTTT

d_call: TRBD2
j_call: TRBJ2-2
clone_size: once
v_call: TRBV6-5
cdr3_aa: CASSYLAGGRTGELFF
cdr3_nt: TGTGCCAGCAGCTACCTAGCGGGGGGCCGGACCGGGGAGCTGTTTTTT

d_call: NA
j_call: TRBJ2-5
clone_size: NA
v_call: TRBV19
cdr3_aa: CASSIVGQGAETQYF
cdr3_nt: TGTGCCAGTAGTATAGTGGGGCAGGGAGCAGAGACCCAGTACTTC

d_call: NA
j_call: TRBJ2-2
clone_size: NA
v_call: TRBV5-6
cdr3_aa: CASSSKKLEGFRTGELFF
cdr3_nt: TGTGCCAGCAGCTCCAAAAAATTAGAGGGCTTTCGCACCGGGGAGCTGTTTTTT

d_call: NA
j_call: TRBJ2-1
clone_size: few
v_call: TRBV28
cdr3_aa: CASRPDLLGRGAYNEQFF
cdr3_nt: TGTGCCAGCAGGCCTGACCTCCTGGGCAGGGGGGCCTACAATGAGCAGTTCTTC

d_call: TRBD1
j_call: TRBJ2-4
clone_size: NA
v_call: TRBV28
cdr3_aa: CASSFTTGVNIQYF
cdr3_nt: TGTGCCAGCAGTTTCACGACAGGGGTAAACATTCAGTACTTC

d_call: TRBD1
j_call: TRBJ1-2
clone_size: NA
v_call: TRBV29-1
cdr3_aa: CSVGTGGSYGYTF
cdr3_nt: TGCAGCGTTGGGACAGGGGGCAGCTATGGCTACACCTTC